One sample yielded the 10 T cell receptor beta chains listed below, sequenced in a study of tumor-infiltrating lymphocytes in primary liver carcinoma. Investigators took RNA and DNA out together from 20-30 mg of unsorted bulk tissue. Making TCR beta cDNA involved roughly 0.55 ug total RNA and a constant-region primer. Slightly modified ARM-PCR with three nested multiplex PCR rounds yielded TCR beta libraries. With TRBV1-TRBV30 forward primers and a C-beta reverse primer, the first two PCR rounds were run for about 10 cycles each. TCRdb analysed the multiplex PCR reads with MiXCR anew, one entry per CDR3 protein. The table has 40,000 to 55,000 distinct CDR3 sequences, about two thirds seen once; the top ten hold roughly 27%. Material: liver tumor tissue from sampling region 5. As for subset: tumor region T5, tumor centre. The receptors come from a man aged 40-49 years with primary liver carcinoma and hepatitis B virus infection.

As for this clonotype: The junction shows a germline mismatch at one end, possibly a read error. The V and J genes are TRBV6-5 and TRBJ1-2; TRBD1 matches 9 bases. Per the germline V gene, CDR1 is MNHEY and CDR2 is SVGAGI. This CDR3 spans 16 amino acids. The CDR3 protein is CASSYNWGDRDNSYAF. The CDR3 region has the DNA TGTGCCAGCAGTTACAATTGGGGGGACAGGGATAACAGCTACGCCTTC.

The CDR3 protein is CASSSLTPGQGYNEQFF. The CDR3 DNA reads as TGTGCCAGCAGTTCCCTTACCCCAGGACAGGGTTACAATGAGCAGTTCTTC. V usage is TRBV6-5 and J usage is TRBJ2-1, with 8 nucleotides matching TRBD1. V was pared by 4 bases and J by 4 bases, with 12 bases of the junction left unmatched. From germline, CDR1 is MNHEY and CDR2 SVGAGI. There are 17 residues in the CDR3.

The V gene is TRBV14, the J gene TRBJ2-1; D is tentatively TRBD1 or TRBD2 (5 bases each). Trimming took off 8 bases at V and 8 bases at J, with 16 bases between the two ends. Germline CDR1 reads SGHDN; CDR2 reads FVKESK. This CDR3 contains 13 residues. Here the CDR3 reads CASGQGTVHEQFF. CDR3 DNA: TGTGCCAGCGGTCAAGGGACGGTGCATGAGCAGTTCTTC.

Comment on this clonotype: One end of the junction does not line up with germline, which may come from a read error. This chain connects TRBV6-5 to TRBJ2-7; D is undetermined. Germline CDR1 and CDR2: MNHEY and SVGAGI. This CDR3 has 14 amino acids. The CDR3 coding sequence is TGTGCCGGCAGTTACTCTATGCATGGGTACGAGCAGTACTTC. The encoded protein is CAGSYSMHGYEQYF.

The rearrangement links TRBV6-4 to TRBJ2-1; TRBD2 matches 9 bases. There are 15 residues in the CDR3. V trimming: 3 bases; J trimming: 9 bases; junction bases outside the gene matches: 9. Germline CDR1 reads MRHNA; CDR2 reads SNTAGT. CDR3 DNA sequence: TGTGCCAGCAGTGAGGGGATTAGCGGGAGAGGTGAGCAGTTCTTC. Its protein is CASSEGISGRGEQFF.

This clonotype was picked up many times. Here the CDR3 DNA reads TGTGCCATCAGCGAGACCTTTACTAGCGGGAGGGCCGGGGATGAGCAGTTCTTC. Its translation: CAISETFTSGRAGDEQFF. V gene TRBV10-3 combines with J gene TRBJ2-1; 13 positions match TRBD2. There are 18 residues in the CDR3. CDR1 and CDR2 from the germline V gene are ENHRY and SYGVKD. V shed 6 bases, J shed 8 bases, and the junction held 16 bases outside the gene matches.

This clonotype was seen ten or more times. The chain couples TRBV6-1 to TRBJ2-2; TRBD1 agrees at 10 bases. The CDR3 contains 14 residues. In germline, CDR1 is MNHNS, CDR2 SASEGT. Germline trimming cut 7 bases from V and 8 bases from J; bases unmatched to any gene: 7. The CDR3 spells CASTRQGATGELFF. DNA for the CDR3: TGTGCCAGCACCCGACAGGGGGCAACGGGGGAGCTGTTTTTT.

As to this clonotype: At one of its ends the junction is not consistent with the germline gene, which may arise from a read error. CDR3 loop: CASGYHRVDTGELFF. CDR3 nucleotides: TGTGCCAGCGGTTACCACAGGGTGGACACGGGGGAGCTGTTTTTT. The chain recombines TRBV6-6 with TRBJ2-2; maybe TRBD1 (6 bases). CDR3 length equals 15 residues. Germline V CDR1 and CDR2: MNHNY, SVGAGI (reference sequence).

In DNA form, the CDR3 reads TGTGCCAGCAGTCCAGGGCCCTCAACCAATCAGCCCCAGCATTTT. Translation: CASSPGPSTNQPQHF. The chain links TRBV6-5 to TRBJ1-5; a possible D gene is TRBD1 (5 bases). This CDR3 is built from 15 residues. Trimming stripped 5 bases from V and 3 bases from J, with 14 bases between. Germline CDR1 reads MNHEY; CDR2 reads SVGAGI.

Turning to this clonotype: A single base separates this from a much larger clone, so it may be a read error. V usage is TRBV6-6 and J usage is TRBJ2-1; D tentatively fits TRBD1 or TRBD2 (5 bases each). Germline V CDR1 and CDR2: MNHNY, SVGAGI (reference sequence). The CDR3 extends over 16 amino acids. This CDR3 reads CAGSLSRDPFYNEQFF. CDR3 nucleotide sequence: TGTGCCGGCAGCTTAAGCCGGGACCCTTTCTACAATGAGCAGTTCTTC.